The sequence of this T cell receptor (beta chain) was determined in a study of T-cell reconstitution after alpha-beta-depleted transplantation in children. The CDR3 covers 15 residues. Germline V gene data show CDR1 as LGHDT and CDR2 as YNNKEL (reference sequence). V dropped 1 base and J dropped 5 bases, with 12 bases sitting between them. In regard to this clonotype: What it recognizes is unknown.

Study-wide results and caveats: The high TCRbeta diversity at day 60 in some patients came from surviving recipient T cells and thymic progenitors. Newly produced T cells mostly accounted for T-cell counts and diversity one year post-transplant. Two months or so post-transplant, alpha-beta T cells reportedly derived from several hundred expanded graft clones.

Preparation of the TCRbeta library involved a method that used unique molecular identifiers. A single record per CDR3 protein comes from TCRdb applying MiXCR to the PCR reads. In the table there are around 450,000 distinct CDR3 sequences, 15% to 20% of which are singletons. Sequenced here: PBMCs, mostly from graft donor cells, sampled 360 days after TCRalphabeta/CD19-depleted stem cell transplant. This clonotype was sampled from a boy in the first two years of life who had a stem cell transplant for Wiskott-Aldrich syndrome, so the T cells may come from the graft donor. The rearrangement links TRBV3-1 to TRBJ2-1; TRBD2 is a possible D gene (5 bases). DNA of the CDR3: TGTGCCAGCAGCCAAGGGGAGTGGATACACAATGAGCAGTTCTTC. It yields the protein CASSQGEWIHNEQFF.